The source of this T cell receptor (beta chain) is a study of shared clonotypes between healthy human individuals. Method: immunoSEQ multiplex PCR; TCRdb's copy keeps in-frame clones and lacks some. Among 2 million to 2.5 million clones, 80% to 95% were seen once, and the ten largest hold about 0.38%. There are 15 residues in the CDR3. The sample consisted of naive CD4+ T cells from PBMCs. Subset noted: CD45RA+ positively selected. This chain uses TRBV21-1 with TRBJ2-7; TRBD1 is the table's D call, not checked against the DNA. TRBV21-1 is given as a pseudogene. The clonotype was recovered from a man aged 18 to 29 in good health. Some clones in this sample may be carry-over from other donors' samples. The chain's CDR3 is CASSKGPRGPGEQYF. In DNA, the CDR3 is TGTGCCAGCAGCAAAGGCCCCAGGGGGCCGGGCGAGCAGTACTTC.